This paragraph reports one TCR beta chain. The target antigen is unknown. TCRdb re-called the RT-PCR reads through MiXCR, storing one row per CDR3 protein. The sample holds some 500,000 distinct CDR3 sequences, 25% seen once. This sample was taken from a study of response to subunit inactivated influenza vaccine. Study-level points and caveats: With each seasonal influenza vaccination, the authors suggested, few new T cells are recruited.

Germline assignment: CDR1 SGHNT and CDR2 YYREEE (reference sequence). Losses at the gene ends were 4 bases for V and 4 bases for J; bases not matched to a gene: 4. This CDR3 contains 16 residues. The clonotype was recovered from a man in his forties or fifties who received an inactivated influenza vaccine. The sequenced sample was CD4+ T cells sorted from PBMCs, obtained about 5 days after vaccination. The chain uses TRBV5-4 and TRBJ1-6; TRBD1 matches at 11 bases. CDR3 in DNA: TGTGCCAGCAGCCCAGGGACAGGGGGTTATAATTCACCCCTCCACTTT. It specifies CASSPGTGGYNSPLHF. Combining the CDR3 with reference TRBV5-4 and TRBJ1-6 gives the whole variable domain ETGVTQSPTHLIKTRGQQVTLRCSSQSGHNTVSWYQQALGQGPQFIFQYYREEENGRGNFPPRFSGLQFPNYSSELNVNALELDDSALYLCASSPGTGGYNSPLHFGNGTRLTVT.